This T cell receptor (beta chain) was sequenced during a study of response to subunit inactivated influenza vaccine. Overall study findings and caveats: Each seasonal influenza vaccination recruits few new T cells, the authors suggested.

Trimming removed 8 bases at V and 3 bases at J, with 17 bases between. Germline CDR1 is LGHDT and CDR2 is YNNKEL (reference sequence). This CDR3 spans 14 amino acids. This clonotype was observed a handful of times. Its antigen is as yet unknown. TCRdb re-called the RT-PCR reads with MiXCR, one entry per CDR3 protein. The table lists about 530,000 distinct CDR3 sequences, roughly 13% of them singletons. The chain is built from TRBV3-1 and TRBJ2-7; maybe TRBD1 (6 bases). The clonotype comes from a man aged 45 to 65 who received an inactivated influenza vaccine. Sequenced here: PBMCs from blood, sampled 40 to 50 days after vaccination. CDR3 region: CASGDEGVVYEQYF. In DNA form, the CDR3 reads TGTGCCAGCGGAGACGAGGGGGTCGTCTACGAGCAGTACTTC.